Each of the 24 T cell receptor beta chains below was sequenced from the same sample in a study of regulatory T cells in long-lasting Graves disease. Time point here: persistent/refractory GD, antithyroid drugs over 5 years with positive TRAb. After RNA was extracted from PBMCs, the TCR library was made from it. CDR3 regions were amplified by Arm-PCR using iRepertoire HTBI primers to build TCR beta libraries. TCRdb redid the calling of the multiplex PCR reads with MiXCR, one entry per CDR3 protein. The table has approximately 500,000 distinct CDR3 sequences, around a fifth seen once. Sequencing was performed on peripheral blood mononuclear cells (PBMCs), taken when the disease was refractory, from a patient treated with antithyroid drugs. The receptors were sampled from a female donor with Graves disease.

This clonotype was detected ten times or more. The V gene is TRBV28, the J gene TRBJ2-7; D remains unclear. The CDR3 is 14 residues long. Trimming stripped 1 base from V and 7 bases from J, with 14 bases between. Germline V CDR1 and CDR2: MDHEN, SYDVKM. CDR3 region: CASSLSLASGEQYF. CDR3 in DNA: TGTGCCAGCAGTTTATCCCTTGCCTCCGGGGAGCAGTACTTC.

This clonotype was counted at least ten times. The J gene is TRBJ2-7, the V gene TRBV28; D is possibly TRBD2 (7 bases). CDR3 length: 15 amino acids. Germline V lookup: CDR1 MDHEN, CDR2 SYDVKM. The V end lost 7 bases, the J end lost 0 bases, and 16 bases lay between the germline ends. The CDR3 sequence is CASTGGGSHSYEQYF. The CDR3 DNA is TGTGCCAGCACGGGGGGCGGGTCCCACTCCTACGAGCAGTACTTC.

This clonotype was seen repeatedly, ten times or more. V usage is TRBV6-1 and J usage is TRBJ1-5, with TRBD1 as a possible D gene (5 bases). Deletions cut 8 bases from V and 6 bases from J, with 17 bases between. The CDR3 runs 14 residues. The germline V gene encodes CDR1 MNHNS and CDR2 SASEGT. The CDR3 DNA is TGTGCCAGCCGTAGAGGGGTTACGGGTCAGCCCCAGCATTTT. It specifies CASRRGVTGQPQHF.

The genes are TRBV29-1 and TRBJ1-4, with TRBD1 matching 10 bases. The CDR3 consists of 13 residues. V lost 0 bases, J lost 13 bases, and 5 bases stayed unmatched. Per germline, CDR1 SQVTM and CDR2 ANQGSEA. The CDR3, as DNA: TGCAGCGTTGAAGATGTGACAGGGGGCACACTGTTTTTT. Its protein is CSVEDVTGGTLFF.

The CDR3 DNA reads TGTGCCAGCAGCTTTGGGGGCGGCGAGCAGTACTTC. The encoded protein is CASSFGGGEQYF. J is TRBJ2-7 and V is TRBV11-2; possibly TRBD1 for D (6 bases). Germline V gene data show CDR1 as SGHAT and CDR2 as FQNNGV. The CDR3 is made up of 12 amino acids. Trimming cost V 3 bases and J 6 bases, with 9 bases left between them.

Concerning this clonotype: The junction departs from the called germline gene at one end, perhaps through a read error. The rearrangement uses TRBV15 and TRBJ1-3; D is unresolved. This CDR3 is 13 amino acids long. Germline V lookup: CDR1 LNHNV, CDR2 YYDKDF (reference sequence). This CDR3 reads CATSRDQDRLQAF. In nucleotides, the CDR3 is TGTGCCACCAGCAGAGACCAGGATCGGCTCCAAGCCTTT. Supplemented by reference TRBV15 and TRBJ1-3, the full variable domain reads DAMVIQNPRYQVTQFGKPVTLSCSQTLNHNVMYWYQQKSSQAPKLLFHYYDKDFNNEADTPDNFQSRRPNTSFCFLDIRSPGLGDTAMYLCATSRDQDRLQAFGEGSWLTVV.

This clonotype was found a few times. The chain joins TRBV5-5 to TRBJ1-2; a weak D match, TRBD1 (6 bases). Looked up from germline, CDR1 is SGHKS and CDR2 is YYEKEE (reference sequence). V was shortened by 0 bases and J by 7 bases, with 16 bases between the two germline ends. The CDR3 runs to 15 residues. Here the CDR3 reads CASSLVDGTRGGYTF. CDR3 bases: TGTGCCAGCAGCTTGGTGGACGGGACACGCGGTGGCTACACCTTC.

V and J are TRBV7-2 and TRBJ2-7, with a possible D match to TRBD2 (6 bases). This CDR3 contains 14 residues. Germline CDR1 is SGHTA and CDR2 is FQGNSA. V was clipped by 3 bases and J by 3 bases, with 12 bases between them. The CDR3 DNA reads TGTGCCAGCAGCTTCGGTGCTAGCGTCTACGAGCAGTACTTC. Amino acids: CASSFGASVYEQYF.

This clonotype has just one count. The genes are TRBV3-1 and TRBJ1-6; a possible D gene is TRBD1 (6 bases). The CDR3 runs to 19 residues. The V gene lost 0 bases and the J gene lost 11 bases, with 26 bases spanning the gap. Per germline, CDR1 LGHDT and CDR2 YNNKEL (reference sequence). CDR3 DNA sequence: TGTGCCAGCAGCCAAGATCCAACTGGGCAGGGGTTGGTTTTGACACCCCTCCACTTT. Residues: CASSQDPTGQGLVLTPLHF.

The chain combines TRBV19 with TRBJ1-2; TRBD1 might be the D (5 bases). In germline, CDR1 is LNHDA, CDR2 SQIVND (reference sequence). This CDR3 comprises 14 residues. V was trimmed by 3 bases and J by 7 bases, leaving 15 bases between them. The CDR3: CASSIVQGIGGYTF. In nucleotides, the CDR3 is TGTGCCAGTAGTATTGTTCAGGGAATCGGTGGCTACACCTTC.

Comments on this clonotype: The junction differs from germline at one of its ends, possibly a read error. V usage is TRBV6-9 and J usage is TRBJ1-2, with 8 nucleotides matching TRBD1. The CDR3 runs 13 residues. Germline values: CDR1 MNHGY, CDR2 SVAAGI. The CDR3 reads CTSSYLDRDGYTF. CDR3 DNA sequence: TGTACCAGCAGTTACTTGGACAGGGATGGCTACACCTTC.

This clonotype was found many times. The chain has TRBV7-2 and TRBJ2-5; 8 positions match TRBD1. CDR3 length equals 14 residues. The germline gives CDR1 SGHTA, CDR2 FQGNSA. V lost 6 bases to trimming and J lost 3 bases; unmatched junction nucleotides: 6. In nucleotides, the CDR3 is TGTGCCAGCAGTACTCCAGGGGGCGAAGAGACCCAGTACTTC. Translation: CASSTPGGEETQYF.

The chain has TRBV27 and TRBJ1-1; tentatively, D is TRBD1 (5 bases). The CDR3 covers 13 residues. V gave up 7 bases and J gave up 7 bases, with 16 bases separating them. CDR1 and CDR2 from the germline V gene are MNHEY and SMNVEV (reference sequence). The CDR3, as DNA: TGTGCCAGCAAGCTAGGAGGGGCCAGTGAAGCTTTCTTT. Its protein is CASKLGGASEAFF.

This clonotype was picked up a small number of times. This chain connects TRBV29-1 to TRBJ1-2; 8 nucleotides line up with TRBD1. V gave up 7 bases and J gave up 5 bases; unmatched junction bases: 18. The CDR3 contains 16 residues. The V gene's germline CDR1 is SQVTM and CDR2 ANQGSEA. CDR3 nucleotides: TGCAGCGGACTAACGGACAGGGAAGGGAAAGGGTATGGCTACACCTTC. Amino acids: CSGLTDREGKGYGYTF.

V is TRBV12-5 and J is TRBJ2-1, with D possibly TRBD2 on 5 matching bases. Per germline, CDR1 LGHNT and CDR2 FRNRAP. The CDR3 has 17 residues. V lost 6 bases and J lost 3, with 21 bases in between. The CDR3 DNA follows: TGTGCTAGTGGCTTACCTCATAGCGCCCTATACTACAATGAGCAGTTCTTC. Translating it yields CASGLPHSALYYNEQFF.

This rearrangement joins TRBV10-3 to TRBJ1-1, with no clear D. Per the germline V gene, CDR1 is ENHRY and CDR2 is SYGVKD. V lost 10 bases and J lost 5, with 17 bases in between. CDR3 length equals 13 residues. CDR3 in DNA: TGTGCCAGCCTCACAACGGGGAAAACTGAAGCTTTCTTT. This translates into CASLTTGKTEAFF.

The sample holds a few counts of this clonotype. This chain uses TRBV7-9 with TRBJ2-7; TRBD2 aligns across 12 bases. The germline CDR1 and CDR2 sequences are SEHNR and FQNEAQ (reference sequence). The CDR3 has 17 amino acids. The V gene end was trimmed by 4 bases and the J gene end by 3 bases; junction bases not matched to a gene: 10. In DNA form, the CDR3 reads TGTGCCAGCAGCTACACTAGCGGGGGGTTACAGGGCTACGAGCAGTACTTC. Residues: CASSYTSGGLQGYEQYF.

This clonotype was found a few times. The V and J genes are TRBV28 and TRBJ2-7; 14 bases fit TRBD2. With V trimmed by 3 bases and J by 5 bases, 6 bases remained unmatched. The CDR3 has 16 amino acids. Looked up from germline, CDR1 is MDHEN and CDR2 is SYDVKM. The CDR3 loop reads CASSFGTSGSLNEQYF. CDR3 nucleotide sequence: TGTGCCAGCAGTTTTGGGACTAGCGGGAGCTTGAACGAGCAGTACTTC. Full variable domain (rest looked up from reference TRBV28 and TRBJ2-7): DVKVTQSSRYLVKRTGEKVFLECVQDMDHENMFWYRQDPGLGLRLIYFSYDVKMKEKGDIPEGYSVSREKKERFSLILESASTNQTSMYLCASSFGTSGSLNEQYFGPGTRLTVT.

This clonotype was recorded once. The V gene is TRBV5-1, the J gene TRBJ2-7, with 12 nucleotides matching TRBD1. The CDR3 totals 17 residues. The J segment lost 5 bases and the V segment lost 4 bases, leaving 13 bases of the junction unmatched. Germline V lookup: CDR1 SGHRS, CDR2 YFSETQ. The CDR3 region has the DNA TGCGCCAGCAGCCCCAACTCCGGGACAGGGGGCGTAGACGAGCAGTACTTC. It translates to CASSPNSGTGGVDEQYF.

This clonotype was seen ten or more times. CDR3 sequence reads: CASVMRGGSVYGYTF. The CDR3, as DNA: TGTGCCAGCGTAATGCGAGGGGGATCAGTCTATGGCTACACCTTC. The chain links TRBV28 to TRBJ1-2, with D possibly TRBD1 on 6 matching bases. Germline CDR1 reads MDHEN; CDR2 reads SYDVKM. The CDR3 is made up of 15 amino acids. Trimming took off 8 bases at V and 4 bases at J, with 20 bases between the two ends.

This clonotype was picked up a small number of times. V and J are TRBV2 and TRBJ1-2, with no clear D. Looked up from germline, CDR1 is SNHLY and CDR2 is FYNNEI. Trimming pared 1 base from V and 3 bases from J, leaving 6 bases between. This CDR3 is 13 amino acids long. The CDR3 nucleotides are TGTGCCAGCAGTGAAGACGGCGACTATGGCTACACCTTC. Translation gives CASSEDGDYGYTF. The full variable domain, in which reference TRBV2 and TRBJ1-2 provide the parts outside the CDR3, is EPEVTQTPSHQVTQMGQEVILRCVPISNHLYFYWYRQILGQKVEFLVSFYNNEISEKSEIFDDQFSVERPDGSNFTLKIRSTKLEDSAMYFCASSEDGDYGYTFGSGTRLTVV.

Many counts were recorded for this clonotype. The chain employs TRBV29-1 and TRBJ2-7; the D is unclear. This CDR3 comprises 12 residues. Trimming pared 6 bases from V and 0 bases from J, leaving 9 bases between. Germline V lookup: CDR1 SQVTM, CDR2 ANQGSEA. CDR3 region: CSVRSSSYEQYF. The CDR3 region has the DNA TGCAGCGTGCGGAGTAGCTCCTACGAGCAGTACTTC.

The chain joins TRBV7-9 to TRBJ2-7, with D possibly TRBD2 on 5 matching bases. Trimming cost V 2 bases and J 0 bases, with 14 bases left between them. CDR1 SEHNR and CDR2 FQNEAQ come from the germline V gene (reference sequence). CDR3 size: 16 residues. CDR3 in amino acids: CASSLRGSGTSYEQYF. In DNA form, the CDR3 reads TGTGCCAGCAGCTTACGCGGGTCCGGAACCTCCTACGAGCAGTACTTC.

This clonotype was seen more than once but under ten times. The chain links TRBV28 to TRBJ2-2, with 10 bases matching TRBD2. The ends lost 5 bases at V and 6 bases at J; junction bases unmatched: 6. From germline, CDR1 is MDHEN and CDR2 SYDVKM. This CDR3 region has 15 residues. The CDR3 here is CASSPSGGTSGELFF. DNA of the CDR3: TGTGCCAGCAGTCCTAGCGGGGGAACGTCCGGGGAGCTGTTTTTT.